This TCR beta chain was observed in a study of post-analysis software for immune sequencing data. Study conclusions and caveats: TRBV5-6, TRBV5-1 and TRBV20-1 belonged to a set of roughly 5 TRBV segments that were more frequent in patients than controls.

The length of the CDR3 is 18 residues. Per the germline V gene, CDR1 is MNHEY and CDR2 is SMNVEV (reference sequence). The V segment lost 2 bases and the J segment 0 bases; nucleotides outside the gene matches: 11. Incorporated into the TCR beta cDNA libraries were unique molecular identifiers, which served to reduce PCR and sequencing biases. TCRdb re-called the PCR reads through MiXCR, storing one row per CDR3 protein. Found here are about 620,000 distinct CDR3 sequences, roughly two fifths of them singletons; the top ten hold about 1.8%. Turning to this clonotype: As yet, its antigen is unknown.

This sequence joins TRBV27 and TRBJ2-3; 7 positions agree with TRBD2. Sequenced input: blood. The TCR comes from a girl aged 5-17 years with multiple sclerosis. CDR3 residues: CASSLVGRPSSSTDTQYF. For the CDR3, the DNA is TGTGCCAGCAGTTTAGTCGGGAGGCCCTCAAGCAGCACAGATACGCAGTATTTT.